These T cell receptor beta chains were read from a single sample in a study of tumor and adjacent non-tumor tissue in lung cancer. TCRdb reprocessed the multiplex PCR reads via MiXCR and lists one record per CDR3 protein. The table shows 70,000 or so distinct CDR3 sequences, with 55% to 70% occurring only once. The source material was lung tumor tissue. Receptors were obtained from a man aged 50 or older with non-small cell lung cancer. Each CDR3 is given with its conserved first and last residue. The order of the fields is clone size, V gene, J gene, D gene, CDR3 protein, CDR3 DNA. The D gene is left open where the match is weak. Clone sizes are given selectively: once, few, many, or a class where the clone is expanded.

clone size: .
V gene: TRBV7-2
J gene: TRBJ1-5
D gene: TRBD1
CDR3 protein: CASSVPGQGSPQHF
CDR3 DNA: TGTGCCAGCAGCGTACCAGGACAGGGTTCGCCCCAGCATTTT

clone size: medium-sized
V gene: TRBV11-2
J gene: TRBJ2-2
D gene: TRBD1
CDR3 protein: CASSVIRGQGTGELFF
CDR3 DNA: TGTGCCAGCAGCGTAATCCGGGGACAGGGTACCGGGGAGCTGTTTTTT

clone size: few
V gene: TRBV5-1
J gene: TRBJ2-7
D gene: .
CDR3 protein: CASSISPGLTYEQYF
CDR3 DNA: TGCGCCAGCAGCATCTCGCCGGGACTTACCTACGAGCAGTACTTC

clone size: .
V gene: TRBV6-6
J gene: TRBJ1-6
D gene: TRBD1
CDR3 protein: CVSRYETGGSGPLHF
CDR3 DNA: TGTGTCAGCAGATACGAAACAGGGGGAAGTGGACCCCTCCACTTT

clone size: .
V gene: TRBV24-1
J gene: TRBJ2-3
D gene: .
CDR3 protein: CATSDLLADTQYF
CDR3 DNA: TGTGCCACCAGTGATTTGCTCGCAGATACGCAGTATTTT

clone size: .
V gene: TRBV28
J gene: TRBJ2-2
D gene: .
CDR3 protein: CASSAGSPNTGELFF
CDR3 DNA: TGTGCCAGCAGCGCAGGGTCTCCAAACACCGGGGAGCTGTTTTTT

clone size: few
V gene: TRBV30
J gene: TRBJ2-5
D gene: TRBD1
CDR3 protein: CAWSLQGARKTQYF
CDR3 DNA: TGTGCCTGGTCGCTGCAGGGGGCACGGAAGACCCAGTACTTC

clone size: .
V gene: TRBV20-1
J gene: TRBJ2-7
D gene: .
CDR3 protein: CSARGGGSGYEQYF
CDR3 DNA: TGCAGTGCTAGAGGGGGTGGGAGCGGGTATGAGCAGTACTTC

clone size: .
V gene: TRBV24-1
J gene: TRBJ2-3
D gene: TRBD2
CDR3 protein: CATSVGRAGTDRQYF
CDR3 DNA: TGTGCCACCAGTGTGGGGAGGGCGGGCACAGATAGGCAGTATTTT

clone size: .
V gene: TRBV6-1
J gene: TRBJ2-7
D gene: TRBD1
CDR3 protein: CASYFGTGGNYEQYF
CDR3 DNA: TGTGCCAGCTACTTCGGGACAGGGGGCAACTACGAGCAGTACTTC

clone size: few
V gene: TRBV6-1
J gene: TRBJ2-7
D gene: .
CDR3 protein: CASSEGTVINEQYF
CDR3 DNA: TGTGCCAGCAGTGAAGGGACAGTCATCAACGAGCAGTACTTC

clone size: many
V gene: TRBV29-1
J gene: TRBJ2-6
D gene: TRBD1
CDR3 protein: CSVLDRGRGANVLTF
CDR3 DNA: TGCAGCGTTCTTGACAGGGGGCGTGGGGCCAACGTCCTGACTTTC

clone size: many
V gene: TRBV6-1
J gene: TRBJ2-1
D gene: .
CDR3 protein: CASSGLTAYNEQFF
CDR3 DNA: TGTGCCAGCAGTGGTCTGACAGCCTACAATGAGCAGTTCTTC

clone size: .
V gene: TRBV19
J gene: TRBJ1-1
D gene: .
CDR3 protein: CDSYTGALNTEAFF
CDR3 DNA: TGTGACAGTTACACGGGAGCTCTGAACACTGAAGCTTTCTTT

clone size: few
V gene: TRBV30
J gene: TRBJ2-4
D gene: .
CDR3 protein: CAWSVQGAKNIQYF
CDR3 DNA: TGTGCCTGGAGTGTCCAGGGGGCCAAAAACATTCAGTACTTC

clone size: .
V gene: TRBV6-1
J gene: TRBJ1-6
D gene: .
CDR3 protein: CASSEAGQRSYNSPLHF
CDR3 DNA: TGTGCCAGCAGTGAAGCCGGACAGCGTAGTTACAATTCACCCCTCCACTTT

clone size: .
V gene: TRBV28
J gene: TRBJ1-2
D gene: .
CDR3 protein: CACSSNDGYTF
CDR3 DNA: TGTGCCTGCAGTTCCAATGACGGCTACACCTTC

clone size: .
V gene: TRBV4-1
J gene: TRBJ2-1
D gene: .
CDR3 protein: CASSSMTSGRNNELFF
CDR3 DNA: TGCGCCAGCAGCTCAATGACTAGTGGGAGGAACAATGAGCTGTTCTTC

clone size: .
V gene: TRBV4-1
J gene: TRBJ2-4
D gene: TRBD1
CDR3 protein: CAGGYQGTGIGKNIQYF
CDR3 DNA: TGCGCCGGCGGCTACCAGGGGACAGGGATCGGCAAAAACATTCAGTACTTC

clone size: .
V gene: TRBV10-2
J gene: TRBJ1-3
D gene: .
CDR3 protein: CTSIEQAGNTIYF
CDR3 DNA: TGCACCAGTATTGAACAGGCTGGAAACACCATATATTTT

clone size: .
V gene: TRBV11-2
J gene: TRBJ2-4
D gene: .
CDR3 protein: CGSSLVPGIYSIAKNIQYF
CDR3 DNA: TGTGGCAGCAGCTTAGTGCCGGGGATATACTCAATAGCCAAAAACATTCAGTACTTC

clone size: once
V gene: TRBV29-1
J gene: TRBJ2-7
D gene: .
CDR3 protein: CSIGRGDSYEQHF
CDR3 DNA: TGCAGCATTGGCAGAGGGGACTCCTACGAGCAGCACTTC

clone size: many
V gene: TRBV28
J gene: TRBJ1-1
D gene: .
CDR3 protein: CASSLESVRGAEAFF
CDR3 DNA: TGTGCCAGCAGTTTAGAAAGCGTTCGCGGGGCTGAAGCTTTCTTT

clone size: many
V gene: TRBV7-9
J gene: TRBJ2-5
D gene: .
CDR3 protein: CASSNQETQYF
CDR3 DNA: TGTGCCAGCAGCAACCAAGAGACCCAGTACTTC

clone size: .
V gene: TRBV6-6
J gene: TRBJ1-2
D gene: .
CDR3 protein: CASSATRETDGYIF
CDR3 DNA: TGTGCCAGCAGTGCTACTCGTGAGACGGACGGCTACATCTTC

clone size: many
V gene: TRBV10-1
J gene: TRBJ1-5
D gene: .
CDR3 protein: CASSESWSSIGTHNSNQPQHF
CDR3 DNA: TGCGCCAGCAGTGAGTCTTGGTCTTCCATCGGAACACACAATAGCAATCAGCCCCAGCATTTT

clone size: .
V gene: TRBV4-2
J gene: TRBJ2-1
D gene: .
CDR3 protein: CTSSQDPNSSLSYNEQFF
CDR3 DNA: TGTACCAGCAGCCAAGATCCCAATAGCAGCTTATCCTACAATGAGCAGTTCTTC

clone size: many
V gene: TRBV28
J gene: TRBJ2-1
D gene: TRBD2
CDR3 protein: CASVRLAGNNEQFF
CDR3 DNA: TGTGCCAGCGTTCGGCTAGCGGGAAACAATGAGCAGTTCTTC

clone size: many
V gene: TRBV11-2
J gene: TRBJ2-1
D gene: TRBD1
CDR3 protein: CASSLGQGRGNEQFF
CDR3 DNA: TGTGCCAGCAGCTTGGGACAGGGGAGGGGTAATGAGCAGTTCTTC